This T cell receptor beta chain was sequenced for a study of graft-versus-host responses after intestinal transplantation. Study overall: Multivisceral, liver-intestinal, or isolated intestinal transplants were performed in recipients. Study findings and constraints: Early after transplant, HvG clones declined as circulating GvH clones peaked. Subjects displaying graft-donor T cell macrochimerism possessed elevated graft-versus-host to host-versus-graft clonal ratios inside allografts. Present in recipient marrow, GvH clones included some that appeared first in ileum or blood.

Trimming removed 6 bases from V and 6 bases from J; junction bases left unmatched: 5. This CDR3 spans 14 amino acids. The germline V gene has CDR1 MGHDK and CDR2 SYGVNS. The repertoire was sequenced with immunoSEQ multiplex PCR; TCRdb's copy has only in-frame clones and lacks some. The repertoire consists of 55,000 to 75,000 clones, with 75% to 90% occurring once and the leading ten covering nearly 0.4%. About this clone itself: Its antigen is undetermined.

Sequenced material: unstimulated CD4+ T cells sorted from spleen or lymph node cells, taken before transplant. The chain combines TRBV25-1 with TRBJ1-4, with 9 bases that match TRBD1. This receptor was obtained from a human donor who was the organ donor for an intestinal transplant. The DNA for the CDR3 is TGTGCCAGCAGCCAACAGGGGGCAGATGAAAAACTGTTTTTT. Translating it yields CASSQQGADEKLFF. The full variable domain, rest sourced from reference TRBV25-1 and TRBJ1-4, is EADIYQTPRYLVIGTGKKITLECSQTMGHDKMYWYQQDPGMELHLIHYSYGVNSTEKGDLSSESTVSRIRTEHFPLTLESARPSHTSQYLCASSQQGADEKLFFGSGTQLSVL.